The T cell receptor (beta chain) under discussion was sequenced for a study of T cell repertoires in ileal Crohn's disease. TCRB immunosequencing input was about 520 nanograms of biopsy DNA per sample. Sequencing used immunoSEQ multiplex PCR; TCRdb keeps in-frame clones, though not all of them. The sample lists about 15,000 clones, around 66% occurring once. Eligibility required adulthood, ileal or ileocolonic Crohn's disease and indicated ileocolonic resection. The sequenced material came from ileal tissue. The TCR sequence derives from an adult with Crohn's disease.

The chain's CDR3 is CASSEGGSGANVLTF. CDR3 DNA sequence: TGTGCCAGCAGTGAAGGGGGCTCTGGGGCCAACGTCCTGACTTTC. V usage is TRBV6-4 and J usage is TRBJ2-6; D perhaps matches TRBD1 (6 bases). V was trimmed by 3 bases and J by 0 bases, leaving 6 bases between them. Germline lookup yields CDR1 MRHNA and CDR2 SNTAGT. CDR3 length equals 15 residues.